This T cell receptor (beta chain) was identified during a study of blood T cell repertoires in COVID-19. The germline CDR1 and CDR2 sequences are LNHDA and SQIVND (reference sequence). There are 13 residues in the CDR3. V dropped 1 base and J dropped 7 bases, with 8 bases sitting between them. The method was immunoSEQ multiplex PCR; TCRdb's version includes in-frame clones alone and lacks a portion of them. The data contain some 250,000 clones, about 90% of them singletons. The chain employs TRBV19 and TRBJ1-5; D is uncertain. The origin of this receptor is a woman aged 25 to 45 with COVID-19, enrolled during active disease. The sequencing sample was made of peripheral blood. CDR3 region: CASSIAPGQPQHF. Here the CDR3 DNA reads TGTGCCAGTAGTATAGCCCCAGGACAGCCCCAGCATTTT.